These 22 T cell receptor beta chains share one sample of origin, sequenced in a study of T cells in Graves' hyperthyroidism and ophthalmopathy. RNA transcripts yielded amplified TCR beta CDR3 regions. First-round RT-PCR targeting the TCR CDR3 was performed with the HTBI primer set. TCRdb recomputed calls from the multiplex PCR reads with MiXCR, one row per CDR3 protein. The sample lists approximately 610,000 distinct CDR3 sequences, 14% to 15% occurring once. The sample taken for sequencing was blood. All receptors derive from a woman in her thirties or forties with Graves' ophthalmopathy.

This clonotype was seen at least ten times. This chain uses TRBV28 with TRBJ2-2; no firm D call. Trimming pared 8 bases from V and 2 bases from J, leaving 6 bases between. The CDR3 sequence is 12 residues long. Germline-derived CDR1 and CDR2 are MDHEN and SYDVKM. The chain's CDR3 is CASPTNTGELFF. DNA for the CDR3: TGTGCCAGCCCAACTAACACCGGGGAGCTGTTTTTT.

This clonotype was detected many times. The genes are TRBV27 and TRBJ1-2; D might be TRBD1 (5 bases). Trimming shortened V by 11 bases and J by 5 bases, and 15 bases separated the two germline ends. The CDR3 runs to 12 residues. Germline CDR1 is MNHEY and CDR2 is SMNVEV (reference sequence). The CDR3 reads CASGTGVYGYTF. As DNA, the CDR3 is TGTGCCTCCGGGACGGGAGTGTATGGCTACACCTTC.

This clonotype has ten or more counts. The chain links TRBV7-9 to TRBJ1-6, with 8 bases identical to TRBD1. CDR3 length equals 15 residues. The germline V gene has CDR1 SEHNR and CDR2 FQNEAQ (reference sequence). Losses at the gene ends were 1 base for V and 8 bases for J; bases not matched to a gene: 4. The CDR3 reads CASSLEQGADSPLHF. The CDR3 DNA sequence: TGTGCCAGCAGCTTAGAGCAGGGGGCAGATTCACCCCTCCACTTT.

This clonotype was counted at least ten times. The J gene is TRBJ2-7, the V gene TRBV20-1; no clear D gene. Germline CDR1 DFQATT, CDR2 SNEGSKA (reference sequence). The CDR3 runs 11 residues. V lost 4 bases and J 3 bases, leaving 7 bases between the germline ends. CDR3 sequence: CSANKDYEQYF. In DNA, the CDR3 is TGCAGTGCTAACAAGGACTACGAGCAGTACTTC.

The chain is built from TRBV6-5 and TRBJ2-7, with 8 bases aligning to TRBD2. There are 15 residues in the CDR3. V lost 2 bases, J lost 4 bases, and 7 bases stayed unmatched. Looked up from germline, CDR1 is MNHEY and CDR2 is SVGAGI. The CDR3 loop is CASSYVAGRSYEQYF. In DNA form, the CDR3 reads TGTGCCAGCAGTTACGTAGCGGGACGATCTTACGAGCAGTACTTC.

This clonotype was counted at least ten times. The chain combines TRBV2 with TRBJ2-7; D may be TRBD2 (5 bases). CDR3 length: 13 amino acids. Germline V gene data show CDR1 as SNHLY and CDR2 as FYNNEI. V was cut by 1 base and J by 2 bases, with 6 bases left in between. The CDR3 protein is CASSEGRPYEQYF. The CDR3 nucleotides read TGTGCCAGCAGTGAAGGGAGGCCCTACGAGCAGTACTTC.

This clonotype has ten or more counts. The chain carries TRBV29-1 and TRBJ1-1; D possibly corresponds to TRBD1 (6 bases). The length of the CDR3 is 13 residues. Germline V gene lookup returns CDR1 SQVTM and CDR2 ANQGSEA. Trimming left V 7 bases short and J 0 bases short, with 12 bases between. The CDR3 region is CSAGQTLNTEAFF. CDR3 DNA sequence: TGCAGCGCTGGACAGACCTTGAACACTGAAGCTTTCTTT.

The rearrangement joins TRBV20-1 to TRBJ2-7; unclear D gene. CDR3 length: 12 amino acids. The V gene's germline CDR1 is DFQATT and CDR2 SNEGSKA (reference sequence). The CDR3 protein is CSETAYSYEQYF. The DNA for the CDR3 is TGCAGCGAGACTGCCTACTCCTACGAGCAGTACTTC.

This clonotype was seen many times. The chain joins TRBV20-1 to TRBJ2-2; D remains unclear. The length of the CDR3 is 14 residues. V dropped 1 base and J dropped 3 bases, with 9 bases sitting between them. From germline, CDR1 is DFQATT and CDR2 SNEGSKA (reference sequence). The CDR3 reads CSARGLSDTGELFF. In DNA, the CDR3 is TGCAGTGCTAGAGGCCTATCGGACACCGGGGAGCTGTTTTTT.

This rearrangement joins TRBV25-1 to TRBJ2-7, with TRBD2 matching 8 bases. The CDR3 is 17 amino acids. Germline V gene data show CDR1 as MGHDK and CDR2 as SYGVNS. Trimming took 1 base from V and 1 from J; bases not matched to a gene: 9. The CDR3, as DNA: TGTGCCAGCAGTGAATTGGAAAGCGGGAGTGGATCCTACGAGCAGTACTTC. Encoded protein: CASSELESGSGSYEQYF.

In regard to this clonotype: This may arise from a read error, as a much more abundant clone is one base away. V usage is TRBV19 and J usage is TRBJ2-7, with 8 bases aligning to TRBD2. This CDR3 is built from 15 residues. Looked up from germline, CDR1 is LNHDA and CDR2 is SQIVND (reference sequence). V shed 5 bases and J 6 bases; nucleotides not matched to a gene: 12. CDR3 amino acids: CASSPRGLVGIEQYF. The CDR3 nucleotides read TGTGCCAGTAGTCCCCGGGGACTAGTGGGAATCGAGCAGTACTTC. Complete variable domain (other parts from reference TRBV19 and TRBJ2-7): DGGITQSPKYLFRKEGQNVTLSCEQNLNHDAMYWYRQDPGQGLRLIYYSQIVNDFQKGDIAEGYSVSREKKESFPLTVTSAQKNPTAFYLCASSPRGLVGIEQYFGPGTRLTVT.

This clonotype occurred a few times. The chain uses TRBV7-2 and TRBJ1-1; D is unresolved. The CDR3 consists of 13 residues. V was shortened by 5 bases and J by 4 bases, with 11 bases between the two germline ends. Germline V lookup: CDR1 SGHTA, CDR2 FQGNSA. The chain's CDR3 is CASSPRSGTEAFF. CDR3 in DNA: TGTGCCAGCAGCCCCCGCTCGGGCACTGAAGCTTTCTTT.

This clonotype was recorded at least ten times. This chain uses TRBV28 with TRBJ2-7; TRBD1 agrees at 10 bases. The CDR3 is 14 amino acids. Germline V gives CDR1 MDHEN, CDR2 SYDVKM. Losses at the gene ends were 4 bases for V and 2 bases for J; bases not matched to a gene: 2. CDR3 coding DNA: TGTGCCAGCAGTTCGGGGACAGGGGCCTACGAGCAGTACTTC. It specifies CASSSGTGAYEQYF.

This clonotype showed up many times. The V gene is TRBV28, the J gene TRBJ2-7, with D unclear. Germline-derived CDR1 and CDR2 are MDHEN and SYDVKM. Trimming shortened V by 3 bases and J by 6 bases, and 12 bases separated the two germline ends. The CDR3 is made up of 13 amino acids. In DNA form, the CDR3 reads TGTGCCAGCAGTTTCGGCAGGACGGGCGAGCAGTACTTC. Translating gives CASSFGRTGEQYF.

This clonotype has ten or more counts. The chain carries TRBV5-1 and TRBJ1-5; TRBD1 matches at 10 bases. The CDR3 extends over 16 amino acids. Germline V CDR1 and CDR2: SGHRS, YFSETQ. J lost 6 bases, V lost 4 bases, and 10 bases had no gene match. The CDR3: CASSRETGGESQPQHF. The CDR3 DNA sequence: TGCGCCAGCAGCAGAGAGACAGGGGGCGAGAGTCAGCCCCAGCATTTT.

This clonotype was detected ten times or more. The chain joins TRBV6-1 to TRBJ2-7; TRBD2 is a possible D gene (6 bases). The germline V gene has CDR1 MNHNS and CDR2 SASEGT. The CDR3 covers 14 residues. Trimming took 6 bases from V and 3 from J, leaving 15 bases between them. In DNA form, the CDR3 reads TGTGCCAGCAGAGGAGGGCCGGGGAACTACGAGCAGTACTTC. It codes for CASRGGPGNYEQYF.

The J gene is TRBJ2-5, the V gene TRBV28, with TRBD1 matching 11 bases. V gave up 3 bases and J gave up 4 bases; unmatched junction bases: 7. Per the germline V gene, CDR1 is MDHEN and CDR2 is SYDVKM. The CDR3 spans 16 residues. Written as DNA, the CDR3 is TGTGCCAGCAGTTTTTTAGGACAGGGGGCAACAGAGACCCAGTACTTC. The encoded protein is CASSFLGQGATETQYF.

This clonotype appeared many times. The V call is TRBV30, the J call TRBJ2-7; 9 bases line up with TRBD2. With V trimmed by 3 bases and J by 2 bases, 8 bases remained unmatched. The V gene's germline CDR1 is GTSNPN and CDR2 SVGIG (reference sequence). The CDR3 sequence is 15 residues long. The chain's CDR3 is CAWRAGTSRAYEQYF. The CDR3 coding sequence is TGTGCCTGGAGAGCCGGGACTAGCAGAGCCTACGAGCAGTACTTC.

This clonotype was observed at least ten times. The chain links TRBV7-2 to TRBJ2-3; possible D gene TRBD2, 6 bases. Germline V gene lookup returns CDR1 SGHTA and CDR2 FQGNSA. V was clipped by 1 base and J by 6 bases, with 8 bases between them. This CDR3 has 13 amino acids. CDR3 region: CASSLVAADTQYF. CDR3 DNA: TGTGCCAGCAGCTTAGTAGCGGCCGATACGCAGTATTTT.

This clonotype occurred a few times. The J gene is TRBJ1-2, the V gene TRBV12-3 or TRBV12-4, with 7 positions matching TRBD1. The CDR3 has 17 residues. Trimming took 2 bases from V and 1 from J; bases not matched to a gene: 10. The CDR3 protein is CASSLRSGQEINYGYTF. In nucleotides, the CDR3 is TGTGCCAGCAGTTTAAGGTCTGGACAGGAAATTAACTATGGCTACACCTTC.

The CDR3 region has the DNA TGTGCCAGCAGTTTACTTGGACAGTCCCAAGAGACCCAGTACTTC. Translated: CASSLLGQSQETQYF. V is TRBV28 and J is TRBJ2-5; D is possibly TRBD1 (6 bases). The CDR3 is made up of 15 amino acids. V was trimmed by 2 bases and J by 1 base, leaving 11 bases between them. The germline V gene encodes CDR1 MDHEN and CDR2 SYDVKM.

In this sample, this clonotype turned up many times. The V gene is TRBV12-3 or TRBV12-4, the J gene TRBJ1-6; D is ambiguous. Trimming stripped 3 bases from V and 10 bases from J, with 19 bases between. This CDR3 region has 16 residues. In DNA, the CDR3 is TGTGCCAGCAGTTTCTCCCCAGGCGCCCGGCGGTCACCCCTCCACTTT. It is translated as CASSFSPGARRSPLHF.